The sequence of this TCR beta chain was determined in a study of blood T cell repertoires in COVID-19. The overall study: The study drew acute and convalescent COVID-19 samples from the United States, Italy and Spain. Nucleic acid was either cDNA or gDNA, and it came from T cells, B-cell-depleted T cells, or PBMCs.

Original handling: Amplified reference gene primers provided the basis for estimating nucleated cell counts. Measured with immunoSEQ multiplex PCR; TCRdb has only the in-frame clones, and not every one. V and J calls and clone size are copied from that table; D and trimming were computed from the DNA. The sample contains some 450,000 clones, around 89% of which appear only once. The CDR3 extends over 11 amino acids. In germline, CDR1 is MNHEY, CDR2 SVGAGI. Between the trimmed V and J ends, which lost 8 bases and 6 bases, there was a span of 10 bases. Seattle's cohort entered during active infection and was followed longitudinally.

The sequenced sample consisted of peripheral blood. The rearrangement uses TRBV6-5 and TRBJ1-2, with TRBD1 as a possible D gene (5 bases). This sequence was found in a woman in her fifties or sixties with COVID-19, enrolled during active disease. CDR3 region: CASGQGDGYTF. The DNA for the CDR3 is TGTGCCAGCGGGCAGGGCGATGGCTACACCTTC.